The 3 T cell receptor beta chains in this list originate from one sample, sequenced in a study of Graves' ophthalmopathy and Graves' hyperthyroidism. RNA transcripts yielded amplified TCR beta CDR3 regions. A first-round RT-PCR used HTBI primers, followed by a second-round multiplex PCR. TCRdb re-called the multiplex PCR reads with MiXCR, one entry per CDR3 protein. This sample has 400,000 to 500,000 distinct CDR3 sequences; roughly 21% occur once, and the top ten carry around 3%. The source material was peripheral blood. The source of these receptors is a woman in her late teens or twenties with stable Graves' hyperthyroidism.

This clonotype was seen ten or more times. CDR3 sequence reads: CAIGGGSGANVLTF. CDR3 bases: TGTGCCATCGGGGGAGGCTCTGGGGCCAACGTCCTGACTTTC. The V and J genes are TRBV10-3 and TRBJ2-6; D might be TRBD2 (6 bases). This CDR3 region has 14 residues. Germline assignment: CDR1 ENHRY and CDR2 SYGVKD. V lost 8 bases and J lost 0, with 8 bases in between.

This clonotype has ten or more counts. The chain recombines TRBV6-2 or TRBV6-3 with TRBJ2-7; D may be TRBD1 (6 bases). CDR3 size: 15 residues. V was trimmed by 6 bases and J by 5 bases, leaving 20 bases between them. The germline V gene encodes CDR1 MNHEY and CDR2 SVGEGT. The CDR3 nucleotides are TGTGCCAGCAGCGACACGACAGGCGTGGGTAACGAGCAGTACTTC. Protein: CASSDTTGVGNEQYF.

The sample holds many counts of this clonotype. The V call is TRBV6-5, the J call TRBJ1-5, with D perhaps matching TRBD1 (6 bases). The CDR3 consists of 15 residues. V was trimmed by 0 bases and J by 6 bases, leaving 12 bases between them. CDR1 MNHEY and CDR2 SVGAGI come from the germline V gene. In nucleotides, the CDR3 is TGTGCCAGCAGTTACTCTGGGGGGCGTCGTCAGCCCCAGCATTTT. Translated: CASSYSGGRRQPQHF.